Listed below are T cell receptor beta chains from one sample, sequenced in a study of human T cells and chemical hapten exposure. Each CDR3 protein gets one entry after TCRdb re-called the RACE reads with MiXCR. Counted here are more than 70,000 distinct CDR3 sequences, around 10% occurring once; the ten biggest clones make up 1.6%. The starting material was whole blood, obtained in connection with sensitization to the hapten diphenylcyclopropenone (DPC). These receptors were taken from a man aged 18 to 35 with alopecia areata. Some clones in this sample may be carry-over from other donors' samples. Each CDR3 is given with its conserved first and last residue. A D gene is named only where the DNA matches it firmly. Only some rows state a clone size, as once, few, many or a class for expanded clones.

TRBV6-2/TRBV6-3	-	-	TRBJ2-7	CASSQASYEQYF	TGTGCCAGCAGTCAGGCCTCCTACGAGCAGTACTTC
TRBV2	-	-	TRBJ2-5	CASTFTAFQETQYF	TGTGCCAGCACCTTCACAGCCTTTCAAGAGACCCAGTACTTC
TRBV12-3/TRBV12-4	-	-	TRBJ1-4	CASSYKTGATNEKLFF	TGTGCCAGCAGTTACAAGACGGGCGCAACTAATGAAAAACTGTTTTTT
TRBV7-8	-	many	TRBJ1-3	CASSSQGQPSSGNTIYF	TGTGCCAGCAGTTCCCAAGGACAGCCTAGCTCTGGAAACACCATATATTTT
TRBV9	TRBD1	-	TRBJ1-2	CASSPRTGGRIYGYTF	TGTGCCAGCAGCCCCCGGACAGGGGGCAGGATCTATGGCTACACCTTC
TRBV20-1	TRBD2	-	TRBJ2-3	CSAREPTGGDTDTQYF	TGCAGTGCTAGAGAACCGACGGGGGGGGACACAGATACGCAGTATTTT
TRBV7-9	-	many	TRBJ2-6	CASSFVKGSGANVLTF	TGTGCCAGCAGTTTTGTCAAGGGCTCTGGGGCCAACGTCCTGACTTTC
TRBV7-2	-	many	TRBJ1-3	CASSLGRISSGNTIYF	TGTGCCAGCAGCTTAGGTCGGATCTCCTCTGGAAACACCATATATTTT
TRBV19	TRBD1	many	TRBJ1-1	CASRGGTDDTEAFF	TGTGCCAGTAGGGGGGGGACAGACGACACTGAAGCTTTCTTT
TRBV12-3/TRBV12-4	-	-	TRBJ1-1	CASSLRWGEGTEAFF	TGTGCCAGCAGTTTACGTTGGGGAGAGGGCACTGAAGCTTTCTTT
TRBV12-3/TRBV12-4	-	few	TRBJ1-1	CASSLALVTEAFF	TGTGCCAGCAGTTTAGCGCTTGTCACTGAAGCTTTCTTT
TRBV4-2	TRBD1	few	TRBJ1-5	CASSRDRKGNQPQHF	TGTGCCAGCAGCCGGGACAGGAAGGGGAATCAGCCCCAGCATTTT
TRBV2	-	many	TRBJ1-2	CASGPGLGMGYTF	TGTGCCAGCGGCCCCGGGCTCGGCATGGGCTACACCTTC
TRBV7-9	-	once	TRBJ1-1	CASSLRAGEAFF	TGTGCCAGCAGCTTACGGGCAGGAGAAGCTTTCTTT
TRBV29-1	-	many	TRBJ1-1	CSLKRDMNTEAFF	TGCAGCCTGAAAAGGGACATGAACACTGAAGCTTTCTTT
TRBV12-3/TRBV12-4	-	many	TRBJ1-3	CASSLGTPSGNTIYF	TGTGCCAGCAGTTTAGGGACACCCTCTGGAAACACCATATATTTT
TRBV24-1	TRBD1	many	TRBJ2-5	CATSDPGQGGTQYF	TGTGCCACCAGTGATCCCGGACAGGGAGGGACCCAGTACTTC
TRBV6-4	TRBD1	-	TRBJ1-1	CASSVLTGDTEAFF	TGTGCCAGCAGCGTTTTAACAGGGGACACTGAAGCTTTCTTT
TRBV5-1	-	-	TRBJ2-5	CASSLGRNQETQYF	TGCGCCAGCAGCCTAGGACGGAACCAAGAGACCCAGTACTTC
TRBV7-2	TRBD1	-	TRBJ1-2	CASSPTTGRDGYTF	TGTGCCAGCAGCCCTACGACAGGGAGAGATGGCTACACCTTC
TRBV9	TRBD1	many	TRBJ2-2	CASQQGAFLNTGELFF	TGTGCCAGCCAACAGGGGGCCTTCCTCAACACCGGGGAGCTGTTTTTT
TRBV3-1	-	-	TRBJ1-1	CASSQVQGYTEAFF	TGTGCCAGCAGCCAAGTTCAGGGGTACACTGAAGCTTTCTTT
TRBV4-2	-	many	TRBJ1-5	CASSQAGGDNQPQHF	TGTGCCAGCAGCCAAGCTGGAGGGGACAATCAGCCCCAGCATTTT
TRBV29-1	-	few	TRBJ2-1	CSAHRYSYNEQFF	TGCAGCGCCCACAGGTATAGCTACAATGAGCAGTTCTTC
TRBV3-1	-	-	TRBJ1-1	CASSQDARQEAFF	TGTGCCAGCAGCCAAGATGCCCGACAAGAAGCTTTCTTT
TRBV20-1	TRBD1	many	TRBJ2-7	CSASGKGAPVGQYF	TGCAGTGCCAGTGGGAAGGGGGCCCCAGTTGGGCAGTACTTC
TRBV28	-	many	TRBJ2-3	CASSGADTQYF	TGTGCCAGCAGCGGCGCGGATACGCAGTATTTT
TRBV5-1	-	-	TRBJ1-2	CASSLLAANGYTF	TGCGCCAGCAGCTTGTTGGCAGCTAATGGCTACACCTTC
TRBV6-2/TRBV6-3	-	many	TRBJ2-1	CASSYEYVGNEQFF	TGTGCCAGCAGTTACGAGTATGTGGGTAATGAGCAGTTCTTC
TRBV7-8	-	few	TRBJ1-3	CASSLATGSRSGNTIYF	TGTGCCAGCAGCTTAGCGACTGGGTCTCGCTCTGGAAACACCATATATTTT
TRBV9	-	-	TRBJ2-5	CASSGYVGNQETQYF	TGTGCCAGCAGCGGATATGTCGGAAACCAAGAGACCCAGTACTTC
TRBV29-1	-	-	TRBJ2-1	CSVAIGEQFF	TGCAGCGTTGCTATCGGGGAGCAGTTCTTC
TRBV27	TRBD2	many	TRBJ2-1	CASRLAGGAGEQFF	TGTGCCAGCCGCCTAGCGGGGGGGGCCGGTGAGCAGTTCTTC
TRBV11-2	-	-	TRBJ2-3	CASSLWVPDTQYF	TGTGCCAGCAGCTTATGGGTGCCAGATACGCAGTATTTT
TRBV11-2	-	many	TRBJ2-2	CASSLENTGELFF	TGTGCCAGCAGCTTGGAGAACACCGGGGAGCTGTTTTTT
TRBV5-1	TRBD2	many	TRBJ2-5	CASSLAAGEETQYF	TGCGCCAGCAGCTTGGCTGCGGGGGAAGAGACCCAGTACTTC
TRBV27	-	-	TRBJ2-5	CASSFDQWAETQYF	TGTGCCAGCAGTTTCGACCAATGGGCCGAGACCCAGTACTTC
TRBV19	-	many	TRBJ1-5	CASSIRSHNQPQHF	TGTGCCAGTAGTATCCGCAGCCACAATCAGCCCCAGCATTTT
TRBV11-2	TRBD1	many	TRBJ1-5	CASSSDQGAQGQPQHF	TGTGCCAGCAGCTCCGATCAGGGGGCCCAGGGTCAGCCCCAGCATTTT
TRBV20-1	TRBD2	-	TRBJ2-1	CSAASRSGGLNEQFF	TGCAGTGCTGCCTCACGGAGCGGGGGGCTTAATGAGCAGTTCTTC
TRBV20-1	-	many	TRBJ2-3	CSARTEGPSTDTQYF	TGCAGTGCTAGAACTGAGGGCCCCTCCACAGATACGCAGTATTTT
TRBV3-1	TRBD1	-	TRBJ2-5	CASSERDRGTQETQYF	TGTGCCAGCAGCGAAAGGGACAGGGGGACCCAAGAGACCCAGTACTTC
TRBV6-4	-	many	TRBJ1-6	CASSDQLNSPLHF	TGTGCCAGCAGTGATCAACTAAATTCACCCCTCCACTTT
TRBV7-9	-	-	TRBJ1-1	CAIIPLGTEAFF	TGTGCCATCATCCCCCTGGGCACTGAAGCTTTCTTT
TRBV12-3/TRBV12-4	TRBD2	many	TRBJ2-5	CASSTETSGGRHNQETQYF	TGTGCCAGCAGTACAGAAACTAGCGGGGGGCGACACAACCAAGAGACCCAGTACTTC
TRBV11-2	-	few	TRBJ2-3	CASRRIRGSTDTQYF	TGTGCCAGCCGTCGGATCCGGGGGAGCACAGATACGCAGTATTTT
TRBV27	TRBD2	few	TRBJ2-7	CASSLGLAGKEQYF	TGTGCCAGCAGTTTGGGGCTAGCGGGCAAAGAGCAGTACTTC
TRBV4-1	TRBD2	many	TRBJ2-7	CASSQGEGLHEQYF	TGCGCCAGCAGCCAAGGGGAGGGTCTCCACGAGCAGTACTTC
TRBV18	-	many	TRBJ1-3	CASSPNRSSGNTIYF	TGTGCCAGCTCGCCCAACAGGAGCTCTGGAAACACCATATATTTT
TRBV18	-	few	TRBJ1-4	CASSLSDPQGGWEKLFF	TGTGCCAGCTCGCTCTCTGACCCACAGGGAGGATGGGAAAAACTGTTTTTT
TRBV11-1	TRBD1	many	TRBJ1-1	CASSSIGQGEAEAFF	TGTGCCAGCAGCTCAATCGGACAGGGGGAGGCTGAAGCTTTCTTT
TRBV6-1	TRBD2	-	TRBJ2-1	CASSDGLVDNEQFF	TGTGCCAGCAGTGATGGACTAGTAGACAATGAGCAGTTCTTC
TRBV7-6	-	few	TRBJ1-2	CASSLSGFRHGYTF	TGTGCCAGCAGCTTAAGTGGGTTTCGTCATGGCTACACCTTC
TRBV10-3	-	-	TRBJ1-1	CAISGNTEAFF	TGTGCCATCTCTGGGAACACTGAAGCTTTCTTT
TRBV10-3	-	-	TRBJ2-4	CAISESTGKNIQYF	TGTGCCATCAGTGAGAGCACAGGGAAAAACATTCAGTACTTC